This T cell receptor (beta chain) was sequenced in a study of regulatory T cells in long-lasting Graves disease. General observations from the study: Persistent disease preferred TRBV28, TRBJ1-2 and TRBJ2-5. Persistent Graves' disease cases displayed lower TCR diversity than newly diagnosed ones.

This clonotype was observed many times. The target antigen is unknown. Arm-PCR with iRepertoire HTBI primers amplified the CDR3 regions for these TCR beta libraries. Using its own MiXCR run on the multiplex PCR reads, TCRdb lists one record per CDR3 protein. The sample records roughly 260,000 distinct CDR3 sequences, about 18% being singletons. Time point noted: newly diagnosed GD, antithyroid drugs for less than 3 months. Extracted PBMC RNA gave rise to the TCR library. CDR1 SGHTA and CDR2 FQGNSA come from the germline V gene. CDR3 length equals 14 residues. V lost 5 bases to trimming and J lost 3 bases, with 11 bases between them. These records were also assigned to another study, of T cells in Graves' hyperthyroidism and ophthalmopathy. As that report states: The hyperthyroidism was newly diagnosed and had lasted under 2 months; the patients were aged 18 to 65.

The clonotype originates from a woman younger than 45 with Graves disease. The chain recombines TRBV7-2 with TRBJ1-5; perhaps TRBD1 as D (5 bases). This specimen was peripheral blood mononuclear cells (PBMCs), taken at new diagnosis, from a patient treated with antithyroid drugs. This CDR3 reads CASSPGVNNQPQHF. The CDR3 DNA reads as TGTGCCAGCAGCCCGGGGGTTAACAATCAGCCCCAGCATTTT.